A single sample is the source of the 29 T cell receptor beta chains below, sequenced in a study of graft-versus-host responses after intestinal transplantation. These receptors have no known antigen. Assay: immunoSEQ multiplex PCR; the TCRdb copy retains only in-frame clones and omits some. The profile covers about 89,000 clones, with about 95% appearing a single time and around 0.19% taken by the ten largest. Sequenced material: unstimulated CD4+ T cells sorted from spleen or lymph node cells, taken before transplant. The receptors were sampled from a human donor who was the organ donor for an intestinal transplant.

The chain carries TRBV29-1 and TRBJ1-3, with a possible D match to TRBD1 (6 bases). V lost 7 bases and J lost 2, with 15 bases in between. Germline V lookup: CDR1 SQVTM, CDR2 ANQGSEA. This CDR3 has 14 amino acids. CDR3 bases: TGCAGCGCCTACAGGGAAGGGCCTGGAAACACCATATATTTT. It specifies CSAYREGPGNTIYF.

The chain carries TRBV4-3 and TRBJ2-2, with 7 bases that match TRBD2. CDR3 size: 17 residues. V was pared by 5 bases and J by 5 bases, with 14 bases of the junction left unmatched. Germline V CDR1 and CDR2: LGHNA, YSLEER. DNA for the CDR3: TGCGCCAGCAGCTATGGACTAGTCCTTTCCATGACCGGGGAGCTGTTTTTT. It encodes CASSYGLVLSMTGELFF.

The rearrangement joins TRBV9 to TRBJ2-6; TRBD1 matches at 12 bases. The V and J ends lost 5 bases and 3 bases, in that order; junction bases with no gene match: 9. From germline, CDR1 is SGDLS and CDR2 YYNGEE. CDR3 length: 18 residues. The CDR3 is CASSKWGQGASGANVLTF. CDR3 nucleotides: TGTGCCAGCAGTAAGTGGGGACAGGGGGCAAGTGGGGCCAACGTCCTGACTTTC.

The CDR3 protein is CASSGPGGNQPQHF. In nucleotides, the CDR3 is TGTGCCAGCAGCGGACCCGGCGGCAATCAGCCCCAGCATTTT. J is TRBJ1-5 and V is TRBV5-5; no definite D call. V gave up 4 bases and J gave up 2 bases, with 10 bases separating them. In germline, CDR1 is SGHKS, CDR2 YYEKEE (reference sequence). This CDR3 has 14 residues.

The J gene is TRBJ2-1, the V gene TRBV5-1, with 8 bases lining up with TRBD2. The germline V gene encodes CDR1 SGHRS and CDR2 YFSETQ. The CDR3 has 17 residues. V lost 0 bases, J lost 0 bases, and 5 bases stayed unmatched. CDR3 region: CASSLASGRSSYNEQFF. CDR3 nucleotides: TGCGCCAGCAGCTTGGCTAGCGGGCGATCCTCCTACAATGAGCAGTTCTTC.

The chain has TRBV18 and TRBJ2-1; 8 bases are a match to TRBD1. This CDR3 region has 15 residues. The V segment lost 0 bases and the J segment 7 bases; nucleotides outside the gene matches: 5. Germline assignment: CDR1 KGHSH and CDR2 LQKENI. The CDR3 reads CASSPPGQGWNEQFF. The CDR3 DNA sequence: TGTGCCAGCTCACCACCCGGACAGGGTTGGAATGAGCAGTTCTTC.

As to this clone: A junction end diverges from the germline sequence, so it may reflect a read error. The rearrangement links TRBV7-7 to TRBJ2-1; D is tentatively TRBD1 or TRBD2 (5 bases each). This CDR3 has 14 residues. The germline gives CDR1 SSHAT, CDR2 FNYEAQ (reference sequence). The CDR3 loop is CASSSGTYDNEQFF. The CDR3, as DNA: TGTGCTAGCAGCTCAGGGACGTACGACAATGAGCAGTTCTTC.

The chain uses TRBV6-1 and TRBJ2-5, with 8 bases that match TRBD1. The junction had 10 bases not matched to a gene; V was cut back by 8 bases and J by 5 bases. This CDR3 is built from 14 residues. Germline V lookup: CDR1 MNHNS, CDR2 SASEGT. CDR3: CASLQGAHRETQYF. The CDR3 bases are TGTGCCAGCCTCCAGGGGGCGCATAGGGAGACCCAGTACTTC.

The chain has TRBV6-4 and TRBJ2-3, with 11 bases matching TRBD2. The CDR3 is 16 amino acids. CDR1 is MRHNA and CDR2 is SNTAGT in the germline V gene. V shed 10 bases and J 5 bases; nucleotides not matched to a gene: 14. CDR3 protein: CATKKGVAGGQDTQYF. The DNA for the CDR3 is TGTGCCACCAAGAAGGGTGTAGCGGGGGGGCAAGATACGCAGTATTTT.

J is TRBJ1-2 and V is TRBV7-8; D remains ambiguous. Germline assignment: CDR1 SGHVS and CDR2 FQNEAQ. Trimming left V 6 bases short and J 2 bases short, with 16 bases between. The length of the CDR3 is 15 residues. Here the CDR3 reads CASSPRTDLNYGYTF. The CDR3 bases are TGTGCCAGCAGTCCCCGCACGGACCTAAACTATGGCTACACCTTC.

The J gene is TRBJ2-1, the V gene TRBV4-1, with TRBD1 matching 7 bases. This CDR3 is 13 amino acids long. J gave up 13 bases and V 0 bases, and 6 bases lay outside the gene matches. Germline-derived CDR1 and CDR2 are MGHRA and YSYEKL. CDR3 sequence (DNA): TGCGCCAGCAGCCAAGAAAGTGGGACAGAACAGTTCTTC. Encoded protein: CASSQESGTEQFF.

This chain links TRBV20-1 with TRBJ1-3, with D hard to call. This CDR3 contains 11 residues. Germline V gene data show CDR1 as DFQATT and CDR2 as SNEGSKA (reference sequence). Between the trimmed V and J ends, which lost 0 bases and 12 bases, there was a span of 9 bases. As DNA, the CDR3 is TGCAGTGCTAGAGAGGACTTTAGCATATATTTT. Encoded protein: CSAREDFSIYF.

This clone showed up just once. The J gene is TRBJ1-6, the V gene TRBV2, with a possible D match to TRBD1 (5 bases). CDR1 is SNHLY, CDR2 FYNNEI, per germline. The V end was cut by 3 bases, the J end by 7 bases, with 10 bases between. The CDR3 consists of 14 residues. In nucleotides, the CDR3 is TGTGCCAGCAGTGATTGGGAGGGGAATTCACCCCTCCACTTT. This codes for CASSDWEGNSPLHF.

As for this clone: At one of its ends the junction is not consistent with the germline gene, which may arise from a read error. The rearrangement uses TRBV28 and TRBJ2-7, with 7 bases lining up with TRBD1. Germline V gives CDR1 MDHEN, CDR2 SYDVKM. The CDR3 consists of 16 residues. CDR3 amino acids: CASSLGTGVPAYEQCF. CDR3 nucleotide sequence: TGTGCCAGCAGTTTAGGAACAGGGGTTCCCGCCTACGAGCAGTGCTTC.

The chain is built from TRBV5-1 and TRBJ2-1; 9 nucleotides line up with TRBD1. This CDR3 contains 17 residues. CDR1 is SGHRS and CDR2 is YFSETQ in the germline V gene. Trimming took 4 bases from V and 7 from J; bases not matched to a gene: 15. Here the CDR3 DNA reads TGCGCCAGCAGCAGCGCCCCCGGGACAGGGAAGGAGAATGAGCAGTTCTTC. The encoded protein is CASSSAPGTGKENEQFF.

The chain employs TRBV7-2 and TRBJ1-1; D is ambiguous. This CDR3 comprises 13 residues. Trimming cost V 1 base and J 8 bases, with 11 bases left between them. Germline CDR1 SGHTA, CDR2 FQGNSA. The CDR3 protein is CASSLVRGREAFF. As DNA, the CDR3 is TGTGCCAGCAGCTTAGTCCGGGGTAGAGAAGCTTTCTTT.

The genes are TRBV28 and TRBJ2-2; 7 nucleotides align to TRBD1. V lost 3 bases to trimming and J lost 8 bases; unmatched junction nucleotides: 18. CDR3 length equals 18 residues. From germline, CDR1 is MDHEN and CDR2 SYDVKM. Written as DNA, the CDR3 is TGTGCCAGCAGTTTTCTCAGGCTCCGACAGGGTATCAAAGGGGAGCTGTTTTTT. Protein: CASSFLRLRQGIKGELFF.

V gene TRBV7-2 combines with J gene TRBJ2-2; D not certain. Germline V lookup: CDR1 SGHTA, CDR2 FQGNSA. Trimming took off 6 bases at V and 6 bases at J, with 5 bases between the two ends. The CDR3 totals 11 residues. The CDR3 is CASREAGELFF. CDR3 DNA: TGTGCCAGCAGGGAAGCCGGGGAGCTGTTTTTT.

This chain links TRBV6-1 with TRBJ1-5, with D possibly matching TRBD1 (6 bases). This CDR3 comprises 14 residues. CDR1 is MNHNS, CDR2 SASEGT, per germline. The V end was cut by 7 bases, the J end by 8 bases, with 18 bases between. The CDR3 reads CASTVLRTDEPQHF. For the CDR3, the DNA is TGTGCCAGCACCGTCCTCAGGACAGATGAGCCCCAGCATTTT.

The chain uses TRBV7-2 and TRBJ1-5, with D tentatively TRBD1 (6 bases). CDR1 and CDR2 (germline): SGHTA, FQGNSA. With 5 bases removed from V and 4 bases from J, the gap between germline ends came to 15 bases. This CDR3 comprises 15 residues. CDR3 nucleotides: TGTGCCAGCAGCCTTCAGGGGACGCAGAATCAGCCCCAGCATTTT. It codes for CASSLQGTQNQPQHF.

This chain links TRBV19 with TRBJ1-5, with 7 bases lining up with TRBD1. CDR1 is LNHDA, CDR2 SQIVND, per germline (reference sequence). The trim removed 5 bases at V and 1 base at J, leaving 11 bases unmatched. The CDR3 contains 17 residues. The CDR3 DNA reads as TGTGCCAGTAGTCCACCATCGGGACAGTTGAGCAATCAGCCCCAGCATTTT. Translation gives CASSPPSGQLSNQPQHF.

V gene TRBV6-5 combines with J gene TRBJ1-5; 11 nucleotides align to TRBD1. Germline V gives CDR1 MNHEY, CDR2 SVGAGI. The CDR3 has 15 amino acids. J lost 7 bases, V lost 5 bases, and 7 bases had no gene match. The CDR3 is CASSRGQGARQPQHF. The CDR3 DNA is TGTGCCAGCAGTCGAGGACAGGGGGCTAGGCAGCCCCAGCATTTT.

This clone has more than one count but fewer than ten. The V gene is TRBV28, the J gene TRBJ2-5, with 8 bases lining up with TRBD1. Germline V gene lookup returns CDR1 MDHEN and CDR2 SYDVKM. The CDR3 runs to 15 residues. V trimming: 5 bases; J trimming: 1 base; junction bases outside the gene matches: 6. The chain's CDR3 is CASSPSRGLQETQYF. The CDR3 DNA reads as TGTGCCAGCAGTCCATCCAGGGGGCTCCAAGAGACCCAGTACTTC.

The chain uses TRBV5-1 and TRBJ1-1; D remains unclear. This CDR3 comprises 14 residues. Deletions cut 2 bases from V and 4 bases from J, with 12 bases between. Germline CDR1 and CDR2: SGHRS and YFSETQ. CDR3 bases: TGCGCCAGCAGCTTTCGGGGTTTTGGCACTGAAGCTTTCTTT. Translating it yields CASSFRGFGTEAFF.

The chain has TRBV27 and TRBJ1-2; D ambiguous. This CDR3 comprises 14 residues. The germline V and J ends were trimmed by 0 bases and 4 bases, with 9 bases remaining between them. The germline V gene encodes CDR1 MNHEY and CDR2 SMNVEV (reference sequence). The CDR3 here is CASSLSNRIYGYTF. CDR3 sequence (DNA): TGTGCCAGCAGTTTATCCAATCGGATCTATGGCTACACCTTC.

This chain connects TRBV11-3 to TRBJ2-5, with D perhaps TRBD2 (6 bases). Trimming removed 1 base at V and 5 bases at J, with 11 bases between. The CDR3 runs to 14 residues. The V gene's germline CDR1 is SGHNT and CDR2 YENEEA. CDR3 bases: TGTGCCAGCAGCTTAGCTCGCGGGGCGGAGACCCAGTACTTC. Translating it yields CASSLARGAETQYF.

The sample holds one count of this clone. The chain combines TRBV9 with TRBJ2-7; D tentatively fits TRBD1 or TRBD2 (6 bases each). CDR1 SGDLS and CDR2 YYNGEE come from the germline V gene. CDR3 size: 15 residues. The V end lost 4 bases, the J end lost 6 bases, and 20 bases lay between the germline ends. In nucleotides, the CDR3 is TGTGCCAGCAGCCCCAGTCCAGGGGAGGTGAGCGAGCAGTACTTC. It yields the protein CASSPSPGEVSEQYF.

The V call is TRBV10-3, the J call TRBJ1-3; 9 positions agree with TRBD1. The germline V gene has CDR1 ENHRY and CDR2 SYGVKD. Trimming took 6 bases from V and 0 from J; bases not matched to a gene: 0. The CDR3 runs 14 residues. The CDR3 loop reads CAIRGQGSGNTIYF. CDR3 DNA: TGTGCCATCAGGGGACAGGGCTCTGGAAACACCATATATTTT.

This clone was detected a few times. V is TRBV7-9 and J is TRBJ2-7, with no clear D. The CDR3 has 12 amino acids. V was pared by 7 bases and J by 2 bases, with 9 bases between. The germline V gene has CDR1 SEHNR and CDR2 FQNEAQ (reference sequence). In DNA, the CDR3 is TGTGCCAGCACGTCTACGACCTACGAGCAGTACTTC. Protein: CASTSTTYEQYF.